This T cell receptor (beta chain) emerged from a study of chronic HIV infection and antiretroviral therapy. This CDR3 comprises 13 residues. CDR1 is MDHEN, CDR2 SYDVKM, per germline. The ends were cut back, 3 bases at V and 5 bases at J, with 11 bases in the middle. TCRdb ran MiXCR on the 5' RACE reads and lists one entry per CDR3 protein. The repertoire includes tens of thousands of distinct CDR3 sequences, 7.5% to 9% of them detected once, and 2.5% to 3.5% sits in the top ten. This clonotype has a count of ten or more. This TCR was sampled from an adult who had HIV and had not received antiretroviral therapy, or was an uninfected healthy control (not recorded which). What was sequenced was peripheral blood. The J gene is TRBJ2-7, the V gene TRBV28, with D possibly being TRBD2 (5 bases). The CDR3 region is CASSFQPGNEQYF. In DNA form, the CDR3 reads TGTGCCAGCAGTTTTCAGCCCGGGAACGAGCAGTACTTC. Drawing the rest from reference TRBV28 and TRBJ2-7, the complete variable domain is DVKVTQSSRYLVKRTGEKVFLECVQDMDHENMFWYRQDPGLGLRLIYFSYDVKMKEKGDIPEGYSVSREKKERFSLILESASTNQTSMYLCASSFQPGNEQYFGPGTRLTVT.